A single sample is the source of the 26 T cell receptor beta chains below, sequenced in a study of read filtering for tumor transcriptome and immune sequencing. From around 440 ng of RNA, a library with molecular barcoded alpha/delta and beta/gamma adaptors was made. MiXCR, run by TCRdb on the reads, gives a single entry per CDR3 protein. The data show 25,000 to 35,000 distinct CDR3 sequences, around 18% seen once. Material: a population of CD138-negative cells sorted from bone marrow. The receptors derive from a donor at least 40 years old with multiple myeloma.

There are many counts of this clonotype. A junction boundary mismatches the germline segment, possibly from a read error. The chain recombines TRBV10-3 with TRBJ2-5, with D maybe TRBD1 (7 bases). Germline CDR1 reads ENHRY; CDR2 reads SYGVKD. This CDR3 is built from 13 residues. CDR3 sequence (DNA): TGTGCCGTCAGCAGGGGGGTAGGGGAGACCCAGTACTTC. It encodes CAVSRGVGETQYF.

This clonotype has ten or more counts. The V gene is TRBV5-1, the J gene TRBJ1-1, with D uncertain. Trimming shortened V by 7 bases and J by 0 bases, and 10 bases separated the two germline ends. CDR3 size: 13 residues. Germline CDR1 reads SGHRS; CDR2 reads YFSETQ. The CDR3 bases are TGCGCCAGCCGGCGGCAGGTGAACACTGAAGCTTTCTTT. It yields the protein CASRRQVNTEAFF.

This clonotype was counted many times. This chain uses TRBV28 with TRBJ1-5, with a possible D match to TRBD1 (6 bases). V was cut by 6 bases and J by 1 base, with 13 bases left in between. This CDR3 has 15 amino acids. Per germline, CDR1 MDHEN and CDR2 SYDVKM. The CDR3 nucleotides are TGTGCCAGCAGAAAAACAGGGCCGAGCAATCAGCCCCAGCATTTT. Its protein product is CASRKTGPSNQPQHF.

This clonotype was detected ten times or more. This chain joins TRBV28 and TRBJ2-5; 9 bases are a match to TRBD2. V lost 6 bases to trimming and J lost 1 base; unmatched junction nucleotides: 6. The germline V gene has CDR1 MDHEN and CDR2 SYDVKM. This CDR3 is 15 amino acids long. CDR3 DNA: TGTGCCAGCAGGCGGAGACTAGCGGTCCAAGAGACCCAGTACTTC. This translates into CASRRRLAVQETQYF.

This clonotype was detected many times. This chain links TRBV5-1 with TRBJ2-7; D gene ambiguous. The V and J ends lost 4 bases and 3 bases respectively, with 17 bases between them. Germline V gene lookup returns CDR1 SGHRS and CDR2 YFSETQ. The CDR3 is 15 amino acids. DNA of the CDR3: TGCGCCAGCAGCCCCACTCAGGTCCCCCTCTACGAGCAGTACTTC. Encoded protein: CASSPTQVPLYEQYF.

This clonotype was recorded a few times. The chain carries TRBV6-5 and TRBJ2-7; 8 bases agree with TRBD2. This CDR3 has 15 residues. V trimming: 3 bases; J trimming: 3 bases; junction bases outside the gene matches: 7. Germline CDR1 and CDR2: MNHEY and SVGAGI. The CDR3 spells CASSYTTGGYYEQYF. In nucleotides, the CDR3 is TGTGCCAGCAGTTATACCACGGGAGGGTACTACGAGCAGTACTTC.

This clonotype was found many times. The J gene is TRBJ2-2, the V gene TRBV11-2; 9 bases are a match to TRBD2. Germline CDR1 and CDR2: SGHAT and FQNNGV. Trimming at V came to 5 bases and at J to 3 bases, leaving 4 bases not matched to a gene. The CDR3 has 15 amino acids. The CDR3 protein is CASSQRLADTGELFF. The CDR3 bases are TGTGCCAGCAGCCAAAGACTAGCGGACACCGGGGAGCTGTTTTTT.

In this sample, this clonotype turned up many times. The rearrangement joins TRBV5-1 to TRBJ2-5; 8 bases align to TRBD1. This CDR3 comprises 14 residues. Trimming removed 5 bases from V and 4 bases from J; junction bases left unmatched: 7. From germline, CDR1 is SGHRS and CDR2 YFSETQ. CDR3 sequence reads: CASRYDRGGETQYF. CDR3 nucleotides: TGCGCCAGCAGATATGACAGGGGAGGAGAGACCCAGTACTTC.

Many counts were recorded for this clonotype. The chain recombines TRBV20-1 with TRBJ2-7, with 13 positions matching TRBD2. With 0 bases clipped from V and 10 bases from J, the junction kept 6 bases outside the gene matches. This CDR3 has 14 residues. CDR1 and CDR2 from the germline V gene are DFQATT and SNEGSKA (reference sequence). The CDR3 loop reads CSARDTSGGAEQYF. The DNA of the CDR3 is TGCAGTGCTAGAGATACTAGCGGGGGGGCCGAACAGTACTTC.

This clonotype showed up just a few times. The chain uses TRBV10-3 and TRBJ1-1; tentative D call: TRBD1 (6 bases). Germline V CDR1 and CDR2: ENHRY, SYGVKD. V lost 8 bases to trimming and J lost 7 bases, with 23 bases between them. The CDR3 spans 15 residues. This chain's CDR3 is CAIGGGQTRTSEAFF. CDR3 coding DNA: TGTGCCATCGGGGGTGGACAGACTAGGACTAGTGAAGCTTTCTTT.

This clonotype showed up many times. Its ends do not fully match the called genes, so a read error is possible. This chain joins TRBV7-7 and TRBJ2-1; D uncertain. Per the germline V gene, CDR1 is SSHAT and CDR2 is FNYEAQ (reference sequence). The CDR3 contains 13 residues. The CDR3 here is CASSLDPNLEKFF. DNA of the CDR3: TGTGCTAGCAGCTTAGACCCGAACCTAGAAAAGTTCTTC. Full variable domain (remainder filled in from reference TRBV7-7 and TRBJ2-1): GAGVSQSPRYKVTKRGQDVTLRCDPISSHATLYWYQQALGQGPEFLTYFNYEAQPDKSGLPSDRFSAERPEGSISTLTIQRTEQRDSAMYRCASSLDPNLEKFFGPGTRLTVL.

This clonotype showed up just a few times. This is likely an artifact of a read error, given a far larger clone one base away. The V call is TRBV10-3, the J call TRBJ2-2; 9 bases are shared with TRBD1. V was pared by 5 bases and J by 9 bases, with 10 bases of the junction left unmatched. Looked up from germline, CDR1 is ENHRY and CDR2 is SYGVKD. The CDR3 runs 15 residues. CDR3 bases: TGTGCCATCAGTCCATGGACAGGGGTTCACCGGGAGCTGTTTTTT. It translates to CAISPWTGVHRELFF.

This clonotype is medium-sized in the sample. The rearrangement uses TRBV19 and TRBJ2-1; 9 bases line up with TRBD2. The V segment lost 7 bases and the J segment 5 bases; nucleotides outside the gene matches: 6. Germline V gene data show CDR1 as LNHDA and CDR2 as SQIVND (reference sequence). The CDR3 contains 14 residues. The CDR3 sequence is CASKAIAGDNEQFF. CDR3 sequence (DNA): TGTGCCAGTAAAGCGATAGCGGGGGACAATGAGCAGTTCTTC.

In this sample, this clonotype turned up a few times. The CDR3 is CASSWREANYGYTF. DNA for the CDR3: TGTGCCAGTAGTTGGAGGGAAGCTAACTATGGCTACACCTTC. The rearrangement uses TRBV19 and TRBJ1-2; D gene ambiguous. The CDR3 is made up of 14 amino acids. Germline lookup yields CDR1 LNHDA and CDR2 SQIVND (reference sequence). Trimming cost V 5 bases and J 0 bases, with 10 bases left between them.

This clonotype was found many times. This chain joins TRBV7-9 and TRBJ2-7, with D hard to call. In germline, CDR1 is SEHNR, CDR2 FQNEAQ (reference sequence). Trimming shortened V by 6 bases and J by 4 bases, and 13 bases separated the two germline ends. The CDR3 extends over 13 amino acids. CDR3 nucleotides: TGTGCCAGCAGGAACCCCCAACATTACGAGCAGTACTTC. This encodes CASRNPQHYEQYF.

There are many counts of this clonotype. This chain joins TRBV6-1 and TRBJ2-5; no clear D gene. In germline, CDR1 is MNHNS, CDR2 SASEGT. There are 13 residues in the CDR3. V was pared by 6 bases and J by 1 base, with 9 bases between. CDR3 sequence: CASSQAVQETQYF. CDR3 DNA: TGTGCCAGCAGCCAGGCAGTCCAAGAGACCCAGTACTTC.

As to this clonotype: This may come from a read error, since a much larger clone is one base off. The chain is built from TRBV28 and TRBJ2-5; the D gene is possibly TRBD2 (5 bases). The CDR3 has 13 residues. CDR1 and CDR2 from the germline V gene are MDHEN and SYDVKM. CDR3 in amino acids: CASSSGYQETRYF. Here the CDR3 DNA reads TGTGCCAGCAGTTCGGGGTACCAAGAGACCCGGTACTTC.

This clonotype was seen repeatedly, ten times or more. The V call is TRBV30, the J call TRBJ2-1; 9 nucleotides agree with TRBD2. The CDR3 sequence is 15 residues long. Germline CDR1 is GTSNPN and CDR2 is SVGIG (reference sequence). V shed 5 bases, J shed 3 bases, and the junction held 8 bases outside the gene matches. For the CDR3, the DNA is TGTGCCTGGGATCATAGCGGGGGCCTCTACAATGAGCAGTTCTTC. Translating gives CAWDHSGGLYNEQFF. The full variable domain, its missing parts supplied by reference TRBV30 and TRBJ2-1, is SQTIHQWPATLVQPVGSPLSLECTVEGTSNPNLYWYRQAAGRGLQLLFYSVGIGQISSEVPQNLSASRPQDRQFILSSKKLLLSDSGFYLCAWDHSGGLYNEQFFGPGTRLTVL.

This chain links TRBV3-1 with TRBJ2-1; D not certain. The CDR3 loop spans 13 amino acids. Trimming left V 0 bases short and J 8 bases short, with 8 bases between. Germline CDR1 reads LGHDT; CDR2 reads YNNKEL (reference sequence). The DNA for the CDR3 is TGTGCCAGCAGCCAAGAGGGGTTGGATGAGCAGTTCTTC. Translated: CASSQEGLDEQFF.

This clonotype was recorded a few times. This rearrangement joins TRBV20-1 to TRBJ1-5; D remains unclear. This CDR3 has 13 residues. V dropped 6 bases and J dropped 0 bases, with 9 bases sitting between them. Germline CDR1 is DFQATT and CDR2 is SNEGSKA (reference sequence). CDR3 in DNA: TGCAGTGCAGACACGAATAGCAATCAGCCCCAGCATTTT. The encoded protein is CSADTNSNQPQHF.

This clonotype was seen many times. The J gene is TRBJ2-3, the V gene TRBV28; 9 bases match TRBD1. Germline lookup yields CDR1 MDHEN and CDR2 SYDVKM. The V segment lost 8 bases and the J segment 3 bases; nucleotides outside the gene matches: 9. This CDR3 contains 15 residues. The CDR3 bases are TGTGCCAGCTCCCGGGACAGGGTGGGGACAGATACGCAGTATTTT. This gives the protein CASSRDRVGTDTQYF.

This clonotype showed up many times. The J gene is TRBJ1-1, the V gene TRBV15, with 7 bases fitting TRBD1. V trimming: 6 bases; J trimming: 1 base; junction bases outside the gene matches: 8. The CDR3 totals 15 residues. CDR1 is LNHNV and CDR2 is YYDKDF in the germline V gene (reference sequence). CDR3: CATRRGQLGNTEAFF. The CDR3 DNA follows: TGTGCCACCAGGAGGGGACAGCTGGGGAACACTGAAGCTTTCTTT.

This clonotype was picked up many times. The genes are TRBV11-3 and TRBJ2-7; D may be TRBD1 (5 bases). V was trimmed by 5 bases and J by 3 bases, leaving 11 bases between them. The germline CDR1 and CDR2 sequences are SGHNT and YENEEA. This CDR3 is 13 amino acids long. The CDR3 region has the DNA TGTGCCAGCAGCCCCCGGCAGGGCTACGAGCAGTACTTC. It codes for CASSPRQGYEQYF.

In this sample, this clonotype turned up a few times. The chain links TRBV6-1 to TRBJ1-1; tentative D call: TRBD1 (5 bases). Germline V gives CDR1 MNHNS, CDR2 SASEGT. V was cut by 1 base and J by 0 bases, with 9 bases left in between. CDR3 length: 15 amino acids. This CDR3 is CASSEEDRMNTEAFF. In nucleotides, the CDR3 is TGTGCCAGCAGTGAAGAAGACAGAATGAACACTGAAGCTTTCTTT.

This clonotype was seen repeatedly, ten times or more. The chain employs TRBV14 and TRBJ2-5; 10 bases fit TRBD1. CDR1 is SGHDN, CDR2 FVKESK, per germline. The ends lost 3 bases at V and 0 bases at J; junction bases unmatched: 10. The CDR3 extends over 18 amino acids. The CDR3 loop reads CASSHTPGQGRNQETQYF. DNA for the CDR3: TGTGCCAGCAGCCACACCCCGGGACAGGGGCGAAACCAAGAGACCCAGTACTTC.

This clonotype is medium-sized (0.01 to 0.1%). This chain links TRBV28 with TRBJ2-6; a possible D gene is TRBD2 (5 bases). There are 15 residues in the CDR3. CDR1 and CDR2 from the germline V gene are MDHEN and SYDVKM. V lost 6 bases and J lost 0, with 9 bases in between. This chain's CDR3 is CASSTGSSGANVLTF. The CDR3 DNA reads TGTGCCAGCAGCACGGGGAGCTCTGGGGCCAACGTCCTGACTTTC. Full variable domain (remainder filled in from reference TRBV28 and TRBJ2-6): DVKVTQSSRYLVKRTGEKVFLECVQDMDHENMFWYRQDPGLGLRLIYFSYDVKMKEKGDIPEGYSVSREKKERFSLILESASTNQTSMYLCASSTGSSGANVLTFGAGSRLTVL.